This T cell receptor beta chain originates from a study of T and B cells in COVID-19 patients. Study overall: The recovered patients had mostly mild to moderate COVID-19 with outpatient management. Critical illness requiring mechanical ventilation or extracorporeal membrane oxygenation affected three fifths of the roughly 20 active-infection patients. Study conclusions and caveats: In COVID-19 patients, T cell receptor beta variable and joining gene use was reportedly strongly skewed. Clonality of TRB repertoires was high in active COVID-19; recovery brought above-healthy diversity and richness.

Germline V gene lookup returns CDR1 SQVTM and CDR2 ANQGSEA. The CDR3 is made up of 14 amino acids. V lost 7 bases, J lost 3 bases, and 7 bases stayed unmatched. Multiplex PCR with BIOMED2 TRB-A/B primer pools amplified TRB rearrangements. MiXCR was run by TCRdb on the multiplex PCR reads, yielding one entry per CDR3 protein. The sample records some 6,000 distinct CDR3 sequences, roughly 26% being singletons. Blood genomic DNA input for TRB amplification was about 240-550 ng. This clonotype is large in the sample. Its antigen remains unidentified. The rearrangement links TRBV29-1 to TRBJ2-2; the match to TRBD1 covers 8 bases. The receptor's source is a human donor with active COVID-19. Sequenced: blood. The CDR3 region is CSAGPGQDTGELFF. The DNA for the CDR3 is TGCAGCGCCGGTCCGGGACAGGACACCGGGGAGCTGTTTTTT.